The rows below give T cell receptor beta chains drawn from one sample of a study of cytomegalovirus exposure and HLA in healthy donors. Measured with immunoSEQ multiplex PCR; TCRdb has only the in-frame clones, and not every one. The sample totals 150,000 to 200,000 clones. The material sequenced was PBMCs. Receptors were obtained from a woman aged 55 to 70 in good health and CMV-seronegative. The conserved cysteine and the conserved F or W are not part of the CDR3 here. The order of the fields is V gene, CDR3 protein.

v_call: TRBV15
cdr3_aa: ATSRDGTANQPQH

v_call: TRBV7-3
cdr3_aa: ASSLGAGEGYT

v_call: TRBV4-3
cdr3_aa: ASSQLQASGANVLT

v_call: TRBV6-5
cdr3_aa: ASRHETGNTGELF

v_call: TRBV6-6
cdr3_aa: ASSSGGAGNTEAF

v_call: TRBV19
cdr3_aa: ASRTGGLGDTQY

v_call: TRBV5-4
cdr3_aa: ASSLVELNEQY

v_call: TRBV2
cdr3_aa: ASSDGGLNTEAF

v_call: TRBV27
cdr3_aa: ASSFGRKYEQY

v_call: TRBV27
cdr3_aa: ASSPRAGTLNSPLH

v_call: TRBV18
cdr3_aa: ASSPGGDQPQH

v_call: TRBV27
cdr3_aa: ASSLYRGANYGYT

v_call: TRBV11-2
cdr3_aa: ASSPGGQREAF

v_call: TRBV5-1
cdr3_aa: ASSLRETIDEQY

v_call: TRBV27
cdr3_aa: ASSLLGLLGETQY

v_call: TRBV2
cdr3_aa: ASGRQRNTEAF

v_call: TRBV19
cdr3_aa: ASSMRRGGQPQH

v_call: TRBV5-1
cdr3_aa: ASSLKGDRNTEAF

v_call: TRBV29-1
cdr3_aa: SVEESGTEAF

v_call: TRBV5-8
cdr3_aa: ASSREGTSGNTIY

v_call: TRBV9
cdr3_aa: ASSTRTSGGNEQF

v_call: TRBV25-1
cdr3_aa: ASSSGQTSSYEQY

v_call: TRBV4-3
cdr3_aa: ASRRVSGGLTDTQY

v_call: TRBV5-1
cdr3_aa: ASSLDGQGQNIQY